This passage covers 3 T cell receptor beta chains from one sample sequenced in a study of tumor-infiltrating lymphocytes in primary liver carcinoma. Investigators took RNA and DNA out together from about 20-30 mg of unsorted bulk tissue. cDNA specific to TCR beta was made from approximately 500 ng of total RNA, with a constant-region primer employed for priming. Three-round nested multiplex PCR performed with slightly modified ARM-PCR produced the TCR beta libraries. TRBV1-TRBV30 forward primers paired with a C-beta reverse primer drove the first two PCR rounds, about 9 cycles each. TCRdb reprocessed the multiplex PCR reads with MiXCR, giving one entry per CDR3 protein. This table has around 70,000 distinct CDR3 sequences, approximately 70% appearing once. The specimen was liver tumor tissue from sampling region 4. As for subset: tumor region T4, right-lateral pole. All receptors derive from a man aged 35 to 55 with primary liver carcinoma and hepatitis B virus infection.

As to this clonotype: A much bigger clone sits one base away, suggesting this may be a read error. The rearrangement joins TRBV28 to TRBJ2-3; D is uncertain. Germline CDR1 and CDR2: MDHEN and SYDVKM. The CDR3 consists of 13 residues. The CDR3 here is CVTHQVGTDTQYF. CDR3 nucleotides: TGTGTCACCCACCAGGTAGGCACAGATACGCAGTATTTT.

On this clonotype: The junction differs from germline at one of its ends, possibly a read error. The rearrangement links TRBV5-4 to TRBJ2-3; tentatively, D is TRBD1 or TRBD2 (7 bases each). The CDR3 sequence is 16 residues long. In germline, CDR1 is SGHNT, CDR2 YYREEE (reference sequence). The CDR3 loop reads CVSSPWPLRGTDTQYF. The CDR3 nucleotides are TGTGTCAGCAGCCCTTGGCCGTTGCGGGGGACAGACACGCAGTATTTT.

The rearrangement joins TRBV13 to TRBJ2-7; D not resolved. Near its end, the DNA agrees better with TRBJ2-5, so the J call may be wrong. CDR3 length: 14 residues. In germline, CDR1 is PRHDT, CDR2 FYEKMQ (reference sequence). DNA of the CDR3: TGTGCCAGCAGCCCCGGACGAATTCAAGAGACCCAGTACTTC. Amino acid sequence: CASSPGRIQETQYF.